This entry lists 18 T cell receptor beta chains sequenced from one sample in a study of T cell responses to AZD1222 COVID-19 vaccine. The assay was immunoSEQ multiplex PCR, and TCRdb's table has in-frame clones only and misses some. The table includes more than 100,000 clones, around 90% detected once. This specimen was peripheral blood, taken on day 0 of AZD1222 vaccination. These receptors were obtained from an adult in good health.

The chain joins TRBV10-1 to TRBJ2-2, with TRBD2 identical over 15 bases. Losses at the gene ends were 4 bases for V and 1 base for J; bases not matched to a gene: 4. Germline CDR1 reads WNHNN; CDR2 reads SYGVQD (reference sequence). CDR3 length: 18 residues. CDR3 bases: TGCGCCAGCAGTGCGTGGGGACTAGCGGGAGGGAACACCGGGGAGCTGTTTTTT. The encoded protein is CASSAWGLAGGNTGELFF.

DNA for the CDR3: TGTGCCAGCGGACTAGCGGATACAAACCATGAGCAGTTCTTC. Amino acids: CASGLADTNHEQFF. The V gene is TRBV19, the J gene TRBJ2-1; 10 bases are a match to TRBD2. V shed 9 bases and J 8 bases; nucleotides not matched to a gene: 10. Germline V gene data show CDR1 as LNHDA and CDR2 as SQIVND (reference sequence). The CDR3 has 14 amino acids.

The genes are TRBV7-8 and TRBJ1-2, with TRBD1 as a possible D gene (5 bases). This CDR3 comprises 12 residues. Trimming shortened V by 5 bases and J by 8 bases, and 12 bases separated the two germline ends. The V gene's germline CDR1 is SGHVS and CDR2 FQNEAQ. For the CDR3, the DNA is TGTGCCAGCAGCCCTGGGGCGATAGGCTACACCTTC. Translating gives CASSPGAIGYTF.

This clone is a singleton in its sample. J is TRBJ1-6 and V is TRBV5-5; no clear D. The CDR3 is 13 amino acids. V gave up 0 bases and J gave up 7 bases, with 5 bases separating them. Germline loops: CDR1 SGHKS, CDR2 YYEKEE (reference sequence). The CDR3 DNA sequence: TGTGCCAGCAGCTTGGTTCGGAATTCACCCCTCCACTTT. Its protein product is CASSLVRNSPLHF. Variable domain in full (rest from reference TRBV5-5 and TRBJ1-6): DAGVTQSPTHLIKTRGQQVTLRCSPISGHKSVSWYQQVLGQGPQFIFQYYEKEERGRGNFPDRFSARQFPNYSSELNVNALLLGDSALYLCASSLVRNSPLHFGNGTRLTVT.

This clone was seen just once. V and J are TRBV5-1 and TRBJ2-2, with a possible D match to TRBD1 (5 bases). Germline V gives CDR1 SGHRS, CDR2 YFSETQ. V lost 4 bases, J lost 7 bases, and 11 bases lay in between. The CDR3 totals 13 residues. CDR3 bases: TGCGCCAGCAGCGCGCAGGGTGGCGGGGAGCTGTTTTTT. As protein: CASSAQGGGELFF.

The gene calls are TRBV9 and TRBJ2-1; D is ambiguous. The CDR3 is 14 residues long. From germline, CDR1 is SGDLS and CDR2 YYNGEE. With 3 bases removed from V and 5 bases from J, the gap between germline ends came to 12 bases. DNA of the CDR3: TGTGCCAGCAGCGCCCGGGTCAGTGACAATGAGCAGTTCTTC. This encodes CASSARVSDNEQFF. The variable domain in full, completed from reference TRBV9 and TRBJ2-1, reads DSGVTQTPKHLITATGQRVTLRCSPRSGDLSVYWYQQSLDQGLQFLIQYYNGEERAKGNILERFSAQQFPDLHSELNLSSLELGDSALYFCASSARVSDNEQFFGPGTRLTVL.

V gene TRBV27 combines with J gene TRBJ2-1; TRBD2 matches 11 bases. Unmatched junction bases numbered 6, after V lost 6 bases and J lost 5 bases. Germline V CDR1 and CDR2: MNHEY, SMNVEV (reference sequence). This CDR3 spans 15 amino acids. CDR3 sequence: CASRGLADLNNEQFF. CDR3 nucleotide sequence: TGTGCCAGCAGGGGACTAGCGGATCTGAACAATGAGCAGTTCTTC.

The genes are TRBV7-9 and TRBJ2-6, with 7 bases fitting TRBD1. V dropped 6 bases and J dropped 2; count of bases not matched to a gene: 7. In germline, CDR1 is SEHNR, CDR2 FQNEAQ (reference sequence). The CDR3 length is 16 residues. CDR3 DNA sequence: TGTGCCAGCAGTAGTTCCACAGGGGCTGGGGCCAACGTCCTGACTTTC. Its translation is CASSSSTGAGANVLTF. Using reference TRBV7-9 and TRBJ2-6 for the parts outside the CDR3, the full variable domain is DTGVSQNPRHKITKRGQNVTFRCDPISEHNRLYWYRQTLGQGPEFLTYFQNEAQLEKSRLLSDRFSAERPKGSFSTLEIQRTEQGDSAMYLCASSSSTGAGANVLTFGAGSRLTVL.

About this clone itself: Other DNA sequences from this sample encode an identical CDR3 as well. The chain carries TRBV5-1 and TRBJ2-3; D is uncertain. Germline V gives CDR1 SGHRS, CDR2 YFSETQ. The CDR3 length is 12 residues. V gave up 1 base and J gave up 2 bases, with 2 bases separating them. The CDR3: CASSLTTDTQYF. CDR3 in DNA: TGCGCCAGCAGCTTGACCACAGATACGCAGTATTTT. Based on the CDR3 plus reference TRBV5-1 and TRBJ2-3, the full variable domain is KAGVTQTPRYLIKTRGQQVTLSCSPISGHRSVSWYQQTPGQGLQFLFEYFSETQRNKGNFPGRFSGRQFSNSRSEMNVSTLELGDSALYLCASSLTTDTQYFGPGTRLTVL.

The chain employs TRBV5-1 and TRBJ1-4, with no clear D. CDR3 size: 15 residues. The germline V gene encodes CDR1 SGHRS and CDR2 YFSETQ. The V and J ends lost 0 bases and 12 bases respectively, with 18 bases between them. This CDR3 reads CASSLVARQSSELFF. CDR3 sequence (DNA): TGCGCCAGCAGCTTGGTGGCCCGACAAAGTTCGGAACTGTTTTTT.

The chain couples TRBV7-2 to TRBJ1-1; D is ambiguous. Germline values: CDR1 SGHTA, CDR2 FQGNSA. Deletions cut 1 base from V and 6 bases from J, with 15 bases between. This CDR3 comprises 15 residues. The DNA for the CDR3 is TGTGCCAGCAGCTTAGAATTGCTGGTCGGGGCTGAAGCTTTCTTT. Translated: CASSLELLVGAEAFF.

CDR3 sequence reads: CASSLGAPPGFYGYTF. The CDR3 region has the DNA TGCGCCAGCAGTCTGGGGGCCCCACCAGGATTTTATGGCTACACCTTC. The chain recombines TRBV23-1 with TRBJ1-2; tentative D call: TRBD1 (6 bases). TRBV23-1 has ORF status, its function being uncertain. With 4 bases removed from V and 5 bases from J, the gap between germline ends came to 20 bases. This CDR3 is built from 16 residues.

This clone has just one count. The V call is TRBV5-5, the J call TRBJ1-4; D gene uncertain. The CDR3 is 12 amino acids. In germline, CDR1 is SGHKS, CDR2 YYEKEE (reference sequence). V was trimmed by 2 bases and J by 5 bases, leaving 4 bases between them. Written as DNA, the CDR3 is TGTGCCAGCAGCTTTTTAAATGAAAAACTGTTTTTT. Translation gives CASSFLNEKLFF. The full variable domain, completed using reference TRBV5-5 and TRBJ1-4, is DAGVTQSPTHLIKTRGQQVTLRCSPISGHKSVSWYQQVLGQGPQFIFQYYEKEERGRGNFPDRFSARQFPNYSSELNVNALLLGDSALYLCASSFLNEKLFFGSGTQLSVL.

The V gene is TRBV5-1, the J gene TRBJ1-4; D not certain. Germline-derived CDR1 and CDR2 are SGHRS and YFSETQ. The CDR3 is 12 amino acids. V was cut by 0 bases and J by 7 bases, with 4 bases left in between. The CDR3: CASSLGREKLFF. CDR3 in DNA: TGCGCCAGCAGCTTGGGTCGTGAAAAACTGTTTTTT.

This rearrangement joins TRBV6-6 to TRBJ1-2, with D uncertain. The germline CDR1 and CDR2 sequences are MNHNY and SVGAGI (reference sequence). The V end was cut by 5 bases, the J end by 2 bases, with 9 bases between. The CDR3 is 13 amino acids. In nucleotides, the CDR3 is TGTGCCAGCAGTCAATGGGAAAACTATGGCTACACCTTC. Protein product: CASSQWENYGYTF.

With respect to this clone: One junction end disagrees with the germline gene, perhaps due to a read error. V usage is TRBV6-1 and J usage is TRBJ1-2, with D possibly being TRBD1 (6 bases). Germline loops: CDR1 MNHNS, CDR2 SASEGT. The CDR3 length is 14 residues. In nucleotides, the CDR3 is TGTGCCAGCAGCGAAGACAGGACCCTTTATGGCTACACCTTC. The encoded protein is CASSEDRTLYGYTF.

The CDR3 DNA follows: TGTGCCAGCAGCAAGCCGACAGGGTGGGACACTGAAGCTTTCTTT. It encodes CASSKPTGWDTEAFF. V and J are TRBV11-1 and TRBJ1-1, with TRBD1 identical over 7 bases. J lost 3 bases, V lost 5 bases, and 9 bases had no gene match. The germline gives CDR1 SGHAT, CDR2 FQDESV (reference sequence). This CDR3 is 15 amino acids long. Drawing the rest from reference TRBV11-1 and TRBJ1-1, the complete variable domain is EAEVAQSPRYKITEKSQAVAFWCDPISGHATLYWYRQILGQGPELLVQFQDESVVDDSQLPKDRFSAERLKGVDSTLKIQPAELGDSAMYLCASSKPTGWDTEAFFGQGTRLTVV.

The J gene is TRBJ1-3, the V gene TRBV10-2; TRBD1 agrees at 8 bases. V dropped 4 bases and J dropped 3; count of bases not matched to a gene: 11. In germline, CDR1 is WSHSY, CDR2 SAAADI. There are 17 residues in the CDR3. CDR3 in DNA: TGCGCCAGCAGTGCCCAGGGGGCGGTGGGCCTTGGAAACACCATATATTTT. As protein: CASSAQGAVGLGNTIYF.